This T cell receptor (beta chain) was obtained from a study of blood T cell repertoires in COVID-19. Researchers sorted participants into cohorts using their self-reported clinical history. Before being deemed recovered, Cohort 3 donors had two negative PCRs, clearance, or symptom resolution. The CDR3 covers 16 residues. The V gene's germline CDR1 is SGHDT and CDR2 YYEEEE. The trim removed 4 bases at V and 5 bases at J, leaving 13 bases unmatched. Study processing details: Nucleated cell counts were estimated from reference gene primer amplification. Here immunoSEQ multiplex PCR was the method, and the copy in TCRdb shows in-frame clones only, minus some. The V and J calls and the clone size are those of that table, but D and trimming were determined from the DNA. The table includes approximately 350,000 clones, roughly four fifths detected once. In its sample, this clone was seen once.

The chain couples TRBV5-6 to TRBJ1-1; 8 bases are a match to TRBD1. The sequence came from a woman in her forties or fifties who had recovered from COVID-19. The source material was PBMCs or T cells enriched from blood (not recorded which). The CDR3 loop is CASSHRGTGGRTEAFF. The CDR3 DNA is TGTGCCAGCAGCCATCGTGGGACAGGAGGGAGGACTGAAGCTTTCTTT.